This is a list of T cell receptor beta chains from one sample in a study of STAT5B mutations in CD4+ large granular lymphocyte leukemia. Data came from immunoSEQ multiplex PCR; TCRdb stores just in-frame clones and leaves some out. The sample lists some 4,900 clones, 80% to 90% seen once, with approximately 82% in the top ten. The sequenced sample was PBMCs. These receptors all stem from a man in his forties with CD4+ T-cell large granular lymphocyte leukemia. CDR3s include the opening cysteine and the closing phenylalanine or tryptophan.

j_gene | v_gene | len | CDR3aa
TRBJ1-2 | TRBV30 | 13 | CAWSVPGFYGYTF
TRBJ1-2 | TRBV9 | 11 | CASSVNYGYTF
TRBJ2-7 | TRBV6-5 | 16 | CASSYGTGVESYEQYF
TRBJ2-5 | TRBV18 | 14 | CASSPRGSGETQYF
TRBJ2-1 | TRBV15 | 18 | CATSRDLIGQGAYNEQFF
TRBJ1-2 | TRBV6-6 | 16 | CASSLTGVPLNHGYTF
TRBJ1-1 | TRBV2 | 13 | CASSDSGGNEAFF
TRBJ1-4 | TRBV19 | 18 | CASSIGWKGRAANEKLFF
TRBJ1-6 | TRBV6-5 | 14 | CASTERTDNSPLHF
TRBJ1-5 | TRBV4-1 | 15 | CASSQDRGLSQPQHF
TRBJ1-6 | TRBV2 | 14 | CASRDRGFDSPLHF
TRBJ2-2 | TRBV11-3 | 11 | CASSSTGELFF
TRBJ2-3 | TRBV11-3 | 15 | CASSLRAGLTDTQYF
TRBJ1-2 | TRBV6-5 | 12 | CASSSYNYGYTF
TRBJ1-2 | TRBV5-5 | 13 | CASSLRGDYGYTF
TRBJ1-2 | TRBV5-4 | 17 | CASSLAGVQGGTRGYTF
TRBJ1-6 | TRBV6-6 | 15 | CASSPSSGQESPLHF
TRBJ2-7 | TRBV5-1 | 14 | CASSLVSQYYEQYF
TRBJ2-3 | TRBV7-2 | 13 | CASTGQGRDTQYF
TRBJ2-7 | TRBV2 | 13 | CASRRTGALEQYF
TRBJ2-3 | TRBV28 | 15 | CASSAPSGLTDTQYF
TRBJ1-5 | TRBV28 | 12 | CASSWTDQPQHF
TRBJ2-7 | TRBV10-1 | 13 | CASGRGIDLEQYF
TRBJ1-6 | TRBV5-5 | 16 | CASSFPGALGNSPLHF
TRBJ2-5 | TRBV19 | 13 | CASSQGIQETQYF
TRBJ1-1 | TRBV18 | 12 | CASSLGNTEAFF
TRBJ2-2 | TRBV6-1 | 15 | CASSERARTPGELFF
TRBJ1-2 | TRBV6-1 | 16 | CASSEALEKRLHGYTF
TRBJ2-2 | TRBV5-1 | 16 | CASSLAGGQNTGELFF
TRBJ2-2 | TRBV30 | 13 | CACREFYTGELFF
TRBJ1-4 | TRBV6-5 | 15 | CASSNEGRAQEKLFF
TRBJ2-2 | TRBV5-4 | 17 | CASRHFQGAANTGELFF
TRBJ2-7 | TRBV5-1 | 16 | CASSLVALAGPREQYF
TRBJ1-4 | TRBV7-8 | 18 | CASSLETGSSTTNEKLFF
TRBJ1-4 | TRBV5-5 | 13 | CASSLVGPEKLFF
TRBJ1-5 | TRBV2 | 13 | CASKGTGNQPQHF
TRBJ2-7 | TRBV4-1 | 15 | CASSQETGGGYEQYF
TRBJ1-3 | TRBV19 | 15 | CASSLDRESGNTIYF
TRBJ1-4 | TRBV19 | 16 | CASGHKGVATNEKLFF
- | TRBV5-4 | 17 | CASSKGLAGANSYEQYF
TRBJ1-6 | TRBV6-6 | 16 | CASRDQDRGNSSPLHF
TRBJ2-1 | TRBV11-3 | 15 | CASSLGGGSYNEQFF
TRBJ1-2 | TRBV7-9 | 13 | CASSLAGESGYTF
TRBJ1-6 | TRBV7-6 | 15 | CASSLSTAHNSPLHF
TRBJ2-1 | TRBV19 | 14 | CASSSQSLGNEQFF
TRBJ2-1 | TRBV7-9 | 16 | CASSPGGSSSYNEQFF